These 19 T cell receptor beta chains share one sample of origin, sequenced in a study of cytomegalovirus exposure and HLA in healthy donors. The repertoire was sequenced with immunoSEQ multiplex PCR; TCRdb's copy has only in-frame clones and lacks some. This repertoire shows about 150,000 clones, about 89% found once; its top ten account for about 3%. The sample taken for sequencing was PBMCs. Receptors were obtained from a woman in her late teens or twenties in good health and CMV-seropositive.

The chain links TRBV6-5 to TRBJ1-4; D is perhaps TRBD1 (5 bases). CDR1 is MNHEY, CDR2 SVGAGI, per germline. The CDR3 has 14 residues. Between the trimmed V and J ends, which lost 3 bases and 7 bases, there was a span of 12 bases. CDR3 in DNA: TGTGCCAGCAGTTATGGGGGGGGTCGTGAAAAACTGTTTTTT. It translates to CASSYGGGREKLFF.

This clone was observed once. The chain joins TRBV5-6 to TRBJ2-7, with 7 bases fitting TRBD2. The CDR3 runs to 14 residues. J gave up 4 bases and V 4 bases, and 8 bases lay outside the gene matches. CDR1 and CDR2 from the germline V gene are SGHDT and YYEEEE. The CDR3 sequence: CASSPPGTIYEQYF. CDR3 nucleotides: TGTGCCAGCAGCCCACCCGGGACTATTTACGAGCAGTACTTC.

The CDR3 sequence is CASSVEGSQPYEQYF. CDR3 nucleotide sequence: TGTGCCAGCAGTGTCGAGGGCAGCCAACCCTACGAGCAGTACTTC. V usage is TRBV6-1 and J usage is TRBJ2-7, with D possibly being TRBD2 (5 bases). Germline CDR1 MNHNS, CDR2 SASEGT. V lost 4 bases to trimming and J lost 2 bases, with 15 bases between them. The CDR3 sequence is 15 residues long.

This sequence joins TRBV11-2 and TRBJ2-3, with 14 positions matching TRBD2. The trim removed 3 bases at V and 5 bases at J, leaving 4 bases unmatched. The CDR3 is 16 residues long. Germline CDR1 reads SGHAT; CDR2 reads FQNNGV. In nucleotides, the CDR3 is TGTGCCAGCAGCTTGGGACTAGCGGGAGAAGGAGATACGCAGTATTTT. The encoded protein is CASSLGLAGEGDTQYF.

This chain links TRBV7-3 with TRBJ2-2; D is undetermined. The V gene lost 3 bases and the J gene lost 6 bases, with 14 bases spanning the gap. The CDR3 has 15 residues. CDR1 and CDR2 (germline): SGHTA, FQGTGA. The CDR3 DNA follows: TGTGCCAGCAGCTTGGGTCCTCCTCGGGCCGGGGAGCTGTTTTTT. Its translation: CASSLGPPRAGELFF.

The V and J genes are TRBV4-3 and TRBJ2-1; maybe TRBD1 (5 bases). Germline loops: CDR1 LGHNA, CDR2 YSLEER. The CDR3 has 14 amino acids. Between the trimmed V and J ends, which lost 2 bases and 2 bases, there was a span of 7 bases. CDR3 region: CASSQQTAYNEQFF. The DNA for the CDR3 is TGCGCCAGCAGCCAACAGACAGCCTACAATGAGCAGTTCTTC.

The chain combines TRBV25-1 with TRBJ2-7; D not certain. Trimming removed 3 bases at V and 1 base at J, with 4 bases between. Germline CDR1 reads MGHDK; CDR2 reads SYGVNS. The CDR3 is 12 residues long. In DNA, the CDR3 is TGTGCCAGCAGTGACAATTCCTACGAGCAGTACTTC. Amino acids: CASSDNSYEQYF.

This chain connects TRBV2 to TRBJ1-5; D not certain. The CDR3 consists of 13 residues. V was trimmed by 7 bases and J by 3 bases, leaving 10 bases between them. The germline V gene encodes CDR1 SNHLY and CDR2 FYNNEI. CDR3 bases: TGTGCCAGCATTGCGGGAATCAATCAGCCCCAGCATTTT. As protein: CASIAGINQPQHF. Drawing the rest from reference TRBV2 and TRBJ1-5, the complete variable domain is EPEVTQTPSHQVTQMGQEVILRCVPISNHLYFYWYRQILGQKVEFLVSFYNNEISEKSEIFDDQFSVERPDGSNFTLKIRSTKLEDSAMYFCASIAGINQPQHFGDGTRLSIL.

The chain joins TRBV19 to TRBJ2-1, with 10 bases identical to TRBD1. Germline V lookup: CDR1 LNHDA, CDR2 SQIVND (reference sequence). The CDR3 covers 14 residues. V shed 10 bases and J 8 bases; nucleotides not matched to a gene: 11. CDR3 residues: CATRWTGGWDEQFF. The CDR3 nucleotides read TGTGCCACAAGGTGGACAGGGGGTTGGGATGAGCAGTTCTTC. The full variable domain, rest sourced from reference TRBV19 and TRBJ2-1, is DGGITQSPKYLFRKEGQNVTLSCEQNLNHDAMYWYRQDPGQGLRLIYYSQIVNDFQKGDIAEGYSVSREKKESFPLTVTSAQKNPTAFYLCATRWTGGWDEQFFGPGTRLTVL.

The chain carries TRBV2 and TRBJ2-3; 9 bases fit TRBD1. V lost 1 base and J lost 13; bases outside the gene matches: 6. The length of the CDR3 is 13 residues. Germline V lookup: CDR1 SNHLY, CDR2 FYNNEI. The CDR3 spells CASSEGYRGREYF. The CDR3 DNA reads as TGTGCCAGCAGTGAAGGTTACAGGGGGCGGGAGTATTTT.

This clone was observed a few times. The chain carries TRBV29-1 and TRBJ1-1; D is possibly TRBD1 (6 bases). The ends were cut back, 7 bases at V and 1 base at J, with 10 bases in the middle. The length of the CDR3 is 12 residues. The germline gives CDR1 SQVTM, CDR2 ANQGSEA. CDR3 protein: CSASRGNTEAFF. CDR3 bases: TGCAGCGCCTCCAGGGGGAACACTGAAGCTTTCTTT.

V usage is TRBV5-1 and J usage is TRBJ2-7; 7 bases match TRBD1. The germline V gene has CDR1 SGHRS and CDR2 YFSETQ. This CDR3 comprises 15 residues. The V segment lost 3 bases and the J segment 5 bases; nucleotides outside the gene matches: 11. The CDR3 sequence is CASSSRGNPLDEQYF. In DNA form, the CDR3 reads TGCGCCAGCAGCTCCAGGGGGAACCCTCTGGACGAGCAGTACTTC.

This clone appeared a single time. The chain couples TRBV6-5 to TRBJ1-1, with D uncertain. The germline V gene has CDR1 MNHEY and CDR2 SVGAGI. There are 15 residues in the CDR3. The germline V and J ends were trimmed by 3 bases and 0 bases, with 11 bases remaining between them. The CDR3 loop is CASSYSPIVNTEAFF. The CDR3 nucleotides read TGTGCCAGCAGTTATTCCCCTATTGTGAACACTGAAGCTTTCTTT.

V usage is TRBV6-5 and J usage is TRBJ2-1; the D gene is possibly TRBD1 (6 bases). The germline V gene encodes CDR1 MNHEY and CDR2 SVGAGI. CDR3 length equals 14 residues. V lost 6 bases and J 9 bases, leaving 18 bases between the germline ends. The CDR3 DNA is TGTGCCAGCAGCTTGGACAGAGGGAGTGGTGAGCAGTTCTTC. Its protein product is CASSLDRGSGEQFF.

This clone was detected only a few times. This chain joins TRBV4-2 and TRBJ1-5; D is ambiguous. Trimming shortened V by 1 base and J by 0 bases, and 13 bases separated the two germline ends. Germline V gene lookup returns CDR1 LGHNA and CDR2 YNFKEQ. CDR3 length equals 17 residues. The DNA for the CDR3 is TGTGCCAGCAGCCAAGGAGGAGCCTCCTATAGCAATCAGCCCCAGCATTTT. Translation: CASSQGGASYSNQPQHF.

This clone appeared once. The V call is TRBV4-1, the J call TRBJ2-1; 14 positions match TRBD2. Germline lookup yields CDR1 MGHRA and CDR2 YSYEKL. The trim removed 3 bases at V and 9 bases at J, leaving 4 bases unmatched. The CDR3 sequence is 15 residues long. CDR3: CASSQGLAGVVEQFF. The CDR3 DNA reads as TGCGCCAGCAGCCAGGGACTAGCGGGAGTGGTTGAGCAGTTCTTC.

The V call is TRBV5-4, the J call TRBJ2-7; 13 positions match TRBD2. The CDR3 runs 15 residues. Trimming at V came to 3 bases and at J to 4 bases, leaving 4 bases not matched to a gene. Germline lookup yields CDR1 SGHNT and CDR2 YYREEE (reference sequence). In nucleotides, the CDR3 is TGTGCCAGCAGCTGGACTAGCGGGAGTCTGTACGAGCAGTACTTC. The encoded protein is CASSWTSGSLYEQYF.

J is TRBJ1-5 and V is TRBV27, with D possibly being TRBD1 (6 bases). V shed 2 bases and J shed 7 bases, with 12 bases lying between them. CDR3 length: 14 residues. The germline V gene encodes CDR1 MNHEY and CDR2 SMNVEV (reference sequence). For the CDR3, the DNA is TGTGCCAGCAGTTTAGGACAGTATAGCCAGCCCCAGCATTTT. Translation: CASSLGQYSQPQHF.

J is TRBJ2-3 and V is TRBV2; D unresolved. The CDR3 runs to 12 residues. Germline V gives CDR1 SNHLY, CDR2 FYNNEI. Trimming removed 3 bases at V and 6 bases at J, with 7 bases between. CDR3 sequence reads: CASSDRFDTQYF. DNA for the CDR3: TGTGCCAGCAGTGATCGGTTCGATACGCAGTATTTT.